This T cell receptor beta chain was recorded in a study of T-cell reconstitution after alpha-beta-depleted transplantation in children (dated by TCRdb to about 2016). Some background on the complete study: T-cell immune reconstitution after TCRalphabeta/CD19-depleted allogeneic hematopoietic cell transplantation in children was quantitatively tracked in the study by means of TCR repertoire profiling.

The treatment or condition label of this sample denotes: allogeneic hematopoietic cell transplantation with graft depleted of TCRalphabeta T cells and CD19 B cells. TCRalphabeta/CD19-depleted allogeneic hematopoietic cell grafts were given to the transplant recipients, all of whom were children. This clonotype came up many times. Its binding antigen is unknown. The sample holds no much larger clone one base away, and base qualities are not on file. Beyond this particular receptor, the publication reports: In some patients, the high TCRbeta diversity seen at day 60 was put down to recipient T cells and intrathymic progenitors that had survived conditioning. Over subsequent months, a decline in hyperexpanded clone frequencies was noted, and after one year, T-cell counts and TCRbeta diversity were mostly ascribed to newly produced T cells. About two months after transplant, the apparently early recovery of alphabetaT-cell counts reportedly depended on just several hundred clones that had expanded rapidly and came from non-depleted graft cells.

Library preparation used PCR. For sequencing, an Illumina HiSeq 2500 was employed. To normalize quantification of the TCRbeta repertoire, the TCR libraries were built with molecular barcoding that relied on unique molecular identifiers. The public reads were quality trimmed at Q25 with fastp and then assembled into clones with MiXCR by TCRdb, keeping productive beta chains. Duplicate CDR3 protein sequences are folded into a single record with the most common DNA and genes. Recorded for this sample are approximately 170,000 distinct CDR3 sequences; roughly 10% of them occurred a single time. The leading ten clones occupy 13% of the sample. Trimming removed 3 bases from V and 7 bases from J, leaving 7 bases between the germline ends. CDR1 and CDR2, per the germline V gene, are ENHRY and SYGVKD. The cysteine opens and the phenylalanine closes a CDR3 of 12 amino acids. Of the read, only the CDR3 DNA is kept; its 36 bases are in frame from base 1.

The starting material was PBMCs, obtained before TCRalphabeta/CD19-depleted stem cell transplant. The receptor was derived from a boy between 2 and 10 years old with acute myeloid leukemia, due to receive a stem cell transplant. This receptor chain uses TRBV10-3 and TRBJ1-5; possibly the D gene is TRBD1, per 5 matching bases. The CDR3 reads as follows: CAISDGGQPQHF. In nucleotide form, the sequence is TGTGCCATCAGTGATGGGGGGCAGCCCCAGCATTTT.